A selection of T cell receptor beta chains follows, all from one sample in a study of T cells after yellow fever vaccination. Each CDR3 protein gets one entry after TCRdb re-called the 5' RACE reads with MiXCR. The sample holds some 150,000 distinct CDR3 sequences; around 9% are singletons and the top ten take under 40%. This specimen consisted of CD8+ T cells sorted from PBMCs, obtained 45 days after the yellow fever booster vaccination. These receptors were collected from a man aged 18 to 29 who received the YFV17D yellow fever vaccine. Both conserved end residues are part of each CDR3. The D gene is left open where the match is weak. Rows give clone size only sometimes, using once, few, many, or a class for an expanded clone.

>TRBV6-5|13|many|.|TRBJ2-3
CASSHIRQDTQYF
TGTGCCAGCAGTCACATACGGCAGGATACGCAGTATTTT
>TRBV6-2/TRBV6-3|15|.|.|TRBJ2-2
CASSLDNSNTGELFF
TGTGCCAGCAGTCTTGACAATTCGAACACCGGGGAGCTGTTTTTT
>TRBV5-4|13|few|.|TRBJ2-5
CASSHELTETQYF
TGTGCCAGCAGCCACGAACTTACAGAGACCCAGTACTTC
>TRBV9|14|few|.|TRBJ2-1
CASSLGWDSTEQFF
TGTGCCAGCAGCCTGGGGTGGGACTCGACCGAGCAGTTCTTC
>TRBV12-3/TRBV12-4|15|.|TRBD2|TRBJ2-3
CASSWSSGELDTQYF
TGTGCCAGCAGTTGGTCTAGCGGGGAACTAGATACGCAGTATTTT
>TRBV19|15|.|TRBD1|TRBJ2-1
CASSMAPQGAGEQFF
TGTGCCAGTAGTATGGCCCCACAGGGGGCAGGTGAGCAGTTCTTC
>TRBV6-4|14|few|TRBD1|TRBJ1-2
CASSDNPGQGIYTF
TGTGCCAGCAGTGACAACCCGGGACAGGGTATCTACACCTTC
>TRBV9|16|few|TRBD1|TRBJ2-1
CASSVVRTGAPDEQFF
TGTGCCAGCAGCGTAGTTAGGACAGGGGCCCCCGATGAGCAGTTCTTC
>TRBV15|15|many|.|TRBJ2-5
CATSRDRRPQETQYF
TGTGCCACCAGCAGAGATCGGCGGCCCCAAGAGACCCAGTACTTC
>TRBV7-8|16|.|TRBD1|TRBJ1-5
CASSSNVRDRNQPQHF
TGTGCCAGCAGCTCAAACGTCCGGGACAGAAATCAGCCCCAGCATTTT
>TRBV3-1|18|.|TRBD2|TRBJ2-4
CASSPRLAGGRAKNIQYF
TGTGCCAGCAGCCCGAGACTAGCGGGGGGGCGGGCCAAAAACATTCAGTACTTC
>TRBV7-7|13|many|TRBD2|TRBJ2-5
CASTDTGGETQYF
TGTGCTAGCACCGACACGGGAGGGGAGACCCAGTACTTC
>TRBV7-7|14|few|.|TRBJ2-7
CASSLGSGEYEQYF
TGTGCCAGCAGCTTAGGTAGCGGAGAATACGAGCAGTACTTC
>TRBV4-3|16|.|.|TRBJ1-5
CASSQDRVGSNQPQHF
TGCGCCAGCAGCCAAGACAGGGTGGGAAGCAATCAGCCCCAGCATTTT
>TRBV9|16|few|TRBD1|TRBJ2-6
CASSRDRGSGANVLTF
TGTGCCAGCAGCCGAGACAGGGGCTCTGGGGCCAACGTCCTGACTTTC
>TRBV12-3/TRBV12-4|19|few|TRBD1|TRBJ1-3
CASSHLPFDRGLSGNTIYF
TGTGCCAGCAGTCATTTACCCTTTGACAGGGGGCTTTCTGGAAACACCATATATTTT
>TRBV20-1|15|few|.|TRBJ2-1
CSGRAAETSYNEQFF
TGCAGTGGTAGGGCAGCGGAGACCTCCTACAATGAGCAGTTCTTC
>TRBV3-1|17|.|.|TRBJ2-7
CASSPKLPRKGDYEQYF
TGTGCCAGCAGCCCTAAACTACCACGGAAAGGGGATTACGAGCAGTACTTC
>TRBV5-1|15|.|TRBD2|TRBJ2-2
CASSYFGGFTGELFF
TGCGCCAGCAGCTACTTCGGGGGGTTCACCGGGGAGCTGTTTTTT
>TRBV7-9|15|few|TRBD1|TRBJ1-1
CASSPQGAINTEAFF
TGTGCCAGCAGCCCACAGGGGGCAATCAACACTGAAGCTTTCTTT
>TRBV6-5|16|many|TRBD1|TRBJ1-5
CASSLTAGTGSQPQHF
TGTGCCAGCAGTTTAACCGCCGGGACAGGGAGTCAGCCCCAGCATTTT
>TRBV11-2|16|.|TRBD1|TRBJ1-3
CASSQGQGPGGNTIYF
TGTGCCAGCAGCCAGGGACAGGGGCCAGGGGGAAACACCATATATTTT
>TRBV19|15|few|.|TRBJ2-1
CASSRRDGAYNEQFF
TGTGCCAGTTCACGCCGGGACGGCGCCTACAATGAGCAGTTCTTC
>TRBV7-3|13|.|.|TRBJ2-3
CASSTDPQDTQYF
TGTGCCAGCAGCACGGACCCGCAAGATACGCAGTATTTT
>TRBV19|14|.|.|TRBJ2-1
CASSTVGIHNEQFF
TGTGCCAGTAGTACCGTTGGCATTCACAATGAGCAGTTCTTC
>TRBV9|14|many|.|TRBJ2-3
CASSVAAFEDTQYF
TGTGCCAGCAGCGTAGCAGCGTTCGAAGATACGCAGTATTTT
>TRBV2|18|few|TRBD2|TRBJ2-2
CASSDSAGGLLGAGELFF
TGTGCCAGCAGTGACTCCGCGGGGGGACTTCTTGGAGCCGGGGAGCTGTTTTTT
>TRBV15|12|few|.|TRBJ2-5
CATIGIQETQYF
TGTGCCACCATAGGGATACAAGAGACCCAGTACTTC
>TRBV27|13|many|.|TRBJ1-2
CASSFGSSYGYTF
TGTGCCAGCAGTTTCGGCAGTTCATATGGCTACACCTTC
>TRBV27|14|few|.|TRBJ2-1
CASSSPGFFNEQFF
TGTGCCAGCAGTTCCCCGGGCTTTTTCAATGAGCAGTTCTTC
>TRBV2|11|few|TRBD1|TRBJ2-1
CATRTGTNISF
TGTGCCACAAGGACAGGAACTAACATATCCTTC
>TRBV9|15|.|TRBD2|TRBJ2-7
CASSVGLAASYEQYF
TGTGCCAGCAGCGTTGGACTAGCGGCCTCCTACGAGCAGTACTTC
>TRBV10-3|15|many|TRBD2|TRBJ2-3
CAISDSSGGIDTQYF
TGTGCCATCAGTGACTCTAGCGGGGGGATTGATACGCAGTATTTT
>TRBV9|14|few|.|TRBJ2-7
CASSARDTTYEQYF
TGTGCCAGCAGCGCCCGGGACACCACCTACGAGCAGTACTTC
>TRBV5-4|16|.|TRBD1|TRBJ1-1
CASSVGTGGRNTEAFF
TGTGCCAGCAGCGTCGGGACAGGGGGCAGGAACACTGAAGCTTTCTTT
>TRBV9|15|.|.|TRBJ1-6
CASNRRGAYNSPLHF
TGTGCCAGCAACCGAAGGGGCGCCTATAATTCACCCCTCCACTTT
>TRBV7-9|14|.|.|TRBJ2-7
CASSLDQDAYEQYF
TGTGCCAGCAGCTTAGACCAGGACGCCTACGAGCAGTACTTC
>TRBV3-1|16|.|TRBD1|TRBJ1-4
CASSHPQDRANEKLFF
TGTGCCAGCAGCCACCCCCAGGACAGGGCTAATGAAAAACTGTTTTTT
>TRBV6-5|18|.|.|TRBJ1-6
CASSYSQWTGPSGSPLHF
TGTGCCAGCAGTTACTCCCAATGGACGGGACCGAGCGGTTCACCCCTCCACTTT
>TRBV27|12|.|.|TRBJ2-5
CATRGGGETQYF
TGTGCCACAAGGGGGGGCGGAGAGACCCAGTACTTC
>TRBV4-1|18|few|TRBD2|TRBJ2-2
CASTSGLAGKMNTGELFF
TGCGCCAGCACCTCGGGACTAGCGGGGAAAATGAACACCGGGGAGCTGTTTTTT
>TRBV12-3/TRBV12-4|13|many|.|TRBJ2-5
CASKPWGERTQYF
TGTGCCAGCAAACCTTGGGGAGAACGGACCCAGTACTTC
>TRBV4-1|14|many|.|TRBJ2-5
CASSQAPDGETQYF
TGCGCCAGCAGCCAAGCCCCCGACGGGGAGACCCAGTACTTC
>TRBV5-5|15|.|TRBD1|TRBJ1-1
CASSPHRGWNTEAFF
TGTGCCAGCAGCCCCCACAGGGGGTGGAACACTGAAGCTTTCTTT
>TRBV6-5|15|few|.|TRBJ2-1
CASSYTRASYNEQFF
TGTGCCAGCAGTTACACTCGGGCTTCCTACAATGAGCAGTTCTTC
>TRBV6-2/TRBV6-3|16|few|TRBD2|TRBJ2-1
CASSASGTSGVNEQFF
TGTGCCAGCAGTGCCTCCGGGACTAGCGGCGTAAATGAGCAGTTCTTC
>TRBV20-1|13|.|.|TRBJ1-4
CSAREGAREKLFF
TGCAGTGCTAGAGAGGGGGCGAGGGAAAAACTGTTTTTT
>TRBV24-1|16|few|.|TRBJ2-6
CATSPAELSGANVLTF
TGTGCCACCAGTCCCGCAGAGCTCTCTGGGGCCAACGTCCTGACTTTC
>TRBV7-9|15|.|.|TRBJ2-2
CASSLNRASTGELFF
TGTGCCAGCAGCTTGAACAGGGCAAGTACCGGGGAGCTGTTTTTT
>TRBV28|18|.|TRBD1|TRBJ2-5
CASSHSGTVNAPQETQYF
TGTGCCAGCAGTCACTCCGGGACAGTCAACGCGCCCCAAGAGACCCAGTACTTC
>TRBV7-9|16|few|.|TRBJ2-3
CASSSEGAGGTDTQYF
TGTGCCAGCAGCTCGGAAGGGGCAGGGGGCACAGATACGCAGTATTTT
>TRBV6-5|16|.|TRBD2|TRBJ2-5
CASSSASGLAGGDQYF
TGTGCCAGCAGTTCCGCTTCGGGACTAGCGGGGGGCGACCAGTACTTC
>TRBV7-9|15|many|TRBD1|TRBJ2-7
CASRRPGQSSYEQYF
TGTGCCAGCAGGCGGCCGGGACAGAGCTCCTACGAGCAGTACTTC
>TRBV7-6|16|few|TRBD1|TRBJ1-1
CASSLGFGDRGAEAFF
TGTGCCAGCAGCTTAGGATTTGGGGACAGAGGCGCTGAAGCTTTCTTT
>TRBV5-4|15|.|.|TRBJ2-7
CASSQDSGAPYEQYF
TGTGCCAGCAGTCAGGACAGCGGTGCCCCTTACGAGCAGTACTTC
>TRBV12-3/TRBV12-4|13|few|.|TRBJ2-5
CASSLWGWETQYF
TGTGCCAGCAGTCTGTGGGGTTGGGAGACCCAGTACTTC
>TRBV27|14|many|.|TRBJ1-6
CASSFRPIESPLHF
TGTGCCAGCAGTTTCCGGCCGATTGAGTCACCCCTCCACTTT